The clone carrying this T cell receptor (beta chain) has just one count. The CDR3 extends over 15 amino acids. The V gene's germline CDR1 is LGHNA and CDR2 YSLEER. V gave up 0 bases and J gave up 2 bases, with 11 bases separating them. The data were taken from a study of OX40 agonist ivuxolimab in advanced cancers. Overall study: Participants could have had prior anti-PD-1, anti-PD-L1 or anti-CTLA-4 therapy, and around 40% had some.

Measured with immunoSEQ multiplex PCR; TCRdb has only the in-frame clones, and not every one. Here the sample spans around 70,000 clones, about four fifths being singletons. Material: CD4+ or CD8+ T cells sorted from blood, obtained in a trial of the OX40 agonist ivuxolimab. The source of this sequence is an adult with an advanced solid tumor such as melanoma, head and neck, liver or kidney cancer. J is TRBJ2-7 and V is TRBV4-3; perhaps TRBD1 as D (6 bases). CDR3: CASSQDYKGAYEQYF. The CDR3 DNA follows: TGCGCCAGCAGCCAAGATTATAAGGGGGCCTACGAGCAGTACTTC.